This is a list of T cell receptor beta chains from one sample in a study of patients and donors after allogeneic stem cell transplantation. TCRdb recomputed calls from the RT-PCR reads with MiXCR, one row per CDR3 protein. Among about 150,000 distinct CDR3 sequences, 30% to 45% were seen once, and the ten largest hold 40% to 55%. The specimen sequenced was blood, either unsorted or a sorted T cell fraction (not recorded which). Receptors originate from a human donor who was either an allogeneic HSCT recipient or a stem cell or donor lymphocyte infusion donor (not recorded which). It is not recorded whose cells these are; they may come from a transplant donor. CDR3s include the opening cysteine and the closing phenylalanine or tryptophan. D genes are given only for firm matches. Clone size appears in some rows only: once, few, many, or a class for an expanded clone.

j_call	cdr3_length	clone_size	v_call	d_call	cdr3_aa	cdr3_nt
TRBJ1-1	13	NA	TRBV4-3	NA	CASSRDRDTKAFF	TGCGCCAGCAGCCGCGATAGGGACACTAAAGCTTTCTTT
TRBJ2-1	13	NA	TRBV6-2/TRBV6-3	NA	CASGKLSQGEQFF	TGTGCCAGCGGAAAACTTTCACAGGGAGAGCAGTTCTTC
TRBJ1-5	14	NA	TRBV7-9	NA	CASSRDRLNGPQHF	TGTGCCAGCAGCAGAGACAGGCTCAACGGGCCCCAGCATTTT
TRBJ1-1	12	few	TRBV10-3	NA	CATLTPGTEAFF	TGTGCCACTTTAACCCCGGGCACTGAAGCTTTCTTT
TRBJ1-1	12	NA	TRBV20-1	TRBD1	CSADREDTEAFF	TGCAGTGCCGACAGGGAGGACACTGAAGCTTTCTTT
TRBJ1-6	14	NA	TRBV28	NA	CAITGGTYNSPLHF	TGTGCCATCACTGGGGGCACCTATAATTCACCCCTCCACTTT
TRBJ1-1	13	NA	TRBV30	NA	CASERGLNTEAFF	TGTGCCTCGGAGAGGGGGTTGAACACTGAAGCTTTCTTT
TRBJ2-1	15	NA	TRBV5-5	TRBD1	CASSLQGAHSDEQFF	TGTGCCAGCAGCCTTCAGGGGGCCCACTCGGATGAGCAGTTCTTC
TRBJ1-2	11	few	TRBV12-3/TRBV12-4	NA	CASSSSYGYTF	TGTGCCAGCAGTTCCTCTTACGGCTACACCTTC
TRBJ1-5	14	few	TRBV4-2	NA	CASSARFSNQPQHF	TGTGCCAGCAGCGCCCGGTTTAGCAATCAGCCCCAGCATTTT
TRBJ2-1	16	NA	TRBV5-6	NA	CASNLNGLTSYNEQFF	TGTGCCAGCAATCTGAACGGGTTGACAAGTTACAATGAGCAGTTCTTC
TRBJ2-1	14	NA	TRBV11-2	NA	CASSSGPAYNEQFF	TGTGCCAGCAGCTCGGGGCCTGCCTACAATGAGCAGTTCTTC
TRBJ2-2	17	NA	TRBV11-2	TRBD2	CASRGPIAGGRDRELFF	TGTGCCAGCAGGGGACCAATAGCGGGGGGGAGAGACCGGGAGCTGTTTTTT
TRBJ2-2	18	once	TRBV9	TRBD2	CASSARTLAGGRTGELFF	TGTGCCAGCAGCGCCCGGACCCTAGCGGGGGGGCGTACCGGGGAGCTGTTTTTT
TRBJ1-6	13	few	TRBV5-8	NA	CASSLEAQTPLHF	TGTGCCAGCAGCTTGGAGGCTCAGACACCCCTCCACTTT
TRBJ2-3	16	NA	TRBV24-1	TRBD1	CATSGGQGASTDTQYF	TGTGCCACCAGTGGCGGACAGGGCGCTAGCACAGATACGCAGTATTTT
TRBJ2-3	14	NA	TRBV20-1	NA	CSASPGSNADTQYF	TGCAGTGCTAGTCCCGGGAGTAACGCAGATACGCAGTATTTT
TRBJ2-1	14	NA	TRBV6-2/TRBV6-3	TRBD1	CASSLGQGYLEQFF	TGTGCCAGCAGTCTCGGACAGGGGTACTTAGAGCAGTTCTTC
TRBJ1-1	13	NA	TRBV5-1	NA	CASTDGGPTEAFF	TGCGCCAGCACAGACGGAGGCCCCACTGAAGCTTTCTTT
TRBJ1-5	14	NA	TRBV5-1	NA	CASSLGGLGQPQHF	TGCGCCAGCAGCTTAGGGGGTCTCGGTCAGCCCCAGCATTTT
TRBJ2-3	17	NA	TRBV20-1	NA	CSASGGGGAASTDTQYF	TGCAGTGCTAGTGGAGGTGGGGGGGCAGCAAGCACAGATACGCAGTATTTT
TRBJ2-7	11	NA	TRBV6-2/TRBV6-3	NA	CASSWGYEQYF	TGTGCCAGCAGTTGGGGGTACGAGCAGTACTTC